The clone carrying this T cell receptor beta chain came up a few times. Its antigen is not known. The sample originates from a study of identical twins. Regarding the study as a whole: Twin pairs had excess sharing that was weaker in beta out-of-frame sequences.

Germline V gene sequence: CDR1 MDHEN, CDR2 SYDVKM. The V and J ends lost 6 bases and 8 bases respectively, with 19 bases between them. CDR3 size: 14 residues. TCRdb re-derived calls from the 5' RACE reads in MiXCR, one entry per CDR3 protein. The sample yields about 520,000 distinct CDR3 sequences, roughly a fifth seen once. These data are also associated with another study on T cells expressing NK-cell markers.

V usage is TRBV28 and J usage is TRBJ1-2; no clear D. Sequences were obtained from CD4+ T cells sorted from blood. The sequence was collected from a woman under 30 in good health. CDR3 in amino acids: CASSGLPPPSGYTF. CDR3 bases: TGTGCCAGCAGCGGACTCCCCCCTCCCTCCGGCTACACCTTC.